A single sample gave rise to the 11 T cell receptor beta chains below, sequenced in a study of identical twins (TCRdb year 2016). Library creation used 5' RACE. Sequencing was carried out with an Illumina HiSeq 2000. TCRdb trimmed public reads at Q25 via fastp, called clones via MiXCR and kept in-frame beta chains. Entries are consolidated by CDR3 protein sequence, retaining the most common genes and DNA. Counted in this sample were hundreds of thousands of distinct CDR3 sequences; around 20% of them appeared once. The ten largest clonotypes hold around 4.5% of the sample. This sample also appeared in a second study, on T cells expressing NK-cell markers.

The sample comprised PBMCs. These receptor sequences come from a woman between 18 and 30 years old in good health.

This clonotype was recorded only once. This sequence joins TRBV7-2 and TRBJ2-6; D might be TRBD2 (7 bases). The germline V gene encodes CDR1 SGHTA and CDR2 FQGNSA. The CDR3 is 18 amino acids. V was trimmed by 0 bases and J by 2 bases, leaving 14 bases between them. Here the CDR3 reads CASSLALRGAPGANVLTF. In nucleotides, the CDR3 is TGTGCCAGCAGCTTAGCGCTTCGGGGGGCCCCTGGGGCCAACGTCCTGACTTTC.

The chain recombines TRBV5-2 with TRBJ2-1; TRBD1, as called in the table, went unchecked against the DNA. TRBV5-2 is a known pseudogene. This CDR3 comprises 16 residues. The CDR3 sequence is CASPGTEIFSYNEQFF. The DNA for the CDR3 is TGTGCCAGCCCCGGGACAGAAATATTCTCCTACAATGAGCAGTTCTTC.

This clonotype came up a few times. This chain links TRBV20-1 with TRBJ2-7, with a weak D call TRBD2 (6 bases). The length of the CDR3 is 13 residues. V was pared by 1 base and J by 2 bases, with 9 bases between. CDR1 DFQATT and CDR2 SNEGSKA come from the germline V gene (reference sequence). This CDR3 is CSARVGGTYEQYF. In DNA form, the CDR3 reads TGCAGTGCTAGAGTGGGGGGTACCTACGAGCAGTACTTC.

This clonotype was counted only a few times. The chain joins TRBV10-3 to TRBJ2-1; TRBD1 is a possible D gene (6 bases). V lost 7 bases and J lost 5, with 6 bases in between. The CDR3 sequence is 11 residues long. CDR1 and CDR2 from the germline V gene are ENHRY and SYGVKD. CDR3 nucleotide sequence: TGTGCCATCACAGGGGACAATGAGCAGTTCTTC. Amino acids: CAITGDNEQFF.

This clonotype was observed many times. The CDR3 DNA follows: TGTGCCATCAGCAGGGACAGGGGGACCTACGAGCAGTACTTC. This encodes CAISRDRGTYEQYF. V usage is TRBV10-3 and J usage is TRBJ2-7; 11 bases line up with TRBD1. The J segment lost 2 bases and the V segment lost 6 bases, leaving 3 bases of the junction unmatched. CDR3 length equals 14 residues. Germline CDR1 reads ENHRY; CDR2 reads SYGVKD.

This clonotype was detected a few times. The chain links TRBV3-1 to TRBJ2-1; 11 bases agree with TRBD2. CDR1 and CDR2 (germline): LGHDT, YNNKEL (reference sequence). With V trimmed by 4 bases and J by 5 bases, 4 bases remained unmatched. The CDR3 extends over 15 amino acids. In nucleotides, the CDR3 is TGTGCCAGCAGCCTACCGGGACTAGCGGACAATGAGCAGTTCTTC. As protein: CASSLPGLADNEQFF.

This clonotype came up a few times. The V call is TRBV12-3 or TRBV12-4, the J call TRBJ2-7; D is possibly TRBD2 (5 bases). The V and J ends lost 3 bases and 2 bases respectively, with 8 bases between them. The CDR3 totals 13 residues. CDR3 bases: TGTGCCAGCAGTTTCGCACTAGCCTACGAGCAGTACTTC. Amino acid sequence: CASSFALAYEQYF.

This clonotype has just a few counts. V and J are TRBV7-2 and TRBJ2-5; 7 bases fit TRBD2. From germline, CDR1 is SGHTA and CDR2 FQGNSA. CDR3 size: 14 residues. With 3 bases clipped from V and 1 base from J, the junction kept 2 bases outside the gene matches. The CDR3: CASSFRLAQETQYF. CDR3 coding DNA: TGTGCCAGCAGCTTCCGACTAGCCCAAGAGACCCAGTACTTC.

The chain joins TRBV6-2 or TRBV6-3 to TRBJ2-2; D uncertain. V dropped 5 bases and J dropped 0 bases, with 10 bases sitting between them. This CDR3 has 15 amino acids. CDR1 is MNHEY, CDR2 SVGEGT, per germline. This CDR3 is CASSTRVTNTGELFF. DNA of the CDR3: TGTGCCAGCAGTACCCGGGTTACGAACACCGGGGAGCTGTTTTTT.

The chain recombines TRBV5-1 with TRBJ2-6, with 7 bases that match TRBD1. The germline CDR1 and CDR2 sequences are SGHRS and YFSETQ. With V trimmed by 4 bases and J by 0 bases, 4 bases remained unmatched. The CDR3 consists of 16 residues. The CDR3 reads CASSLDRVSGANVLTF. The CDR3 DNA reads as TGCGCCAGCAGCCTAGACAGGGTCTCTGGGGCCAACGTCCTGACTTTC.

CDR3 DNA sequence: TGTGCCAGCAGCTCGTCGTTAATAGGCAATGAGCAGTTCTTC. Its translation: CASSSSLIGNEQFF. The V gene is TRBV7-8, the J gene TRBJ2-1; D is ambiguous. Trimming took 4 bases from V and 6 from J, leaving 13 bases between them. The CDR3 runs to 14 residues. Germline assignment: CDR1 SGHVS and CDR2 FQNEAQ.